The source of this TCR beta chain is a study of T cell responses to AZD1222 COVID-19 vaccine. Comments on this clone: What it recognizes is unknown.

Study-wide results and caveats: Breadth and depth of Spike-specific TCRs rose after two AZD1222 doses.

The table came from immunoSEQ multiplex PCR; TCRdb's copy has only in-frame clones and leaves some out. The sample holds under 170,000 clones, around nine tenths seen once. Germline V CDR1 and CDR2: MNHEY, SMNVEV (reference sequence). The CDR3 extends over 13 amino acids. Deletions cut 5 bases from V and 5 bases from J, with 12 bases between. The sequence was collected from an adult who received the AZD1222 COVID-19 vaccine. The sample consisted of peripheral blood, taken 28 days after the second AZD1222 dose. The J gene is TRBJ1-2, the V gene TRBV27; the D gene is possibly TRBD1 (6 bases). Here the CDR3 DNA reads TGTGCCAGCAGTGCCCCGGGACATTATGGCTACACCTTC. Translation: CASSAPGHYGYTF.